This TCR beta chain was found in a study of early T cells in non-severe SARS-CoV-2 infection. Study overall: Bulk RNA isolated from unsorted whole blood underwent sequencing; chains were not paired.

Unique molecular identifiers (one per individual cDNA molecule) were attached. TCRdb independently ran MiXCR on the 5' RACE reads; one entry per CDR3 protein. Of 90,000 to 120,000 distinct CDR3 sequences listed, over 8.5% were seen once; the top ten hold 7.6%. The V and J ends lost 8 bases and 4 bases, in that order; junction bases with no gene match: 10. From germline, CDR1 is GTSNPN and CDR2 SVGIG (reference sequence). The CDR3 runs 14 residues. The table lists this clonotype with a few counts. The antigen remains unidentified. General study points: VDJdb matches were skewed toward anti-spike CD8 T cell responses.

Source material: whole blood. J is TRBJ2-5 and V is TRBV30; 10 bases are shared with TRBD2. The sequence came from an adult who was a healthcare worker with PCR-confirmed SARS-CoV-2 infection or an uninfected control (not recorded which). CDR3 region: CAGEASGRRETQYF. For the CDR3, the DNA is TGTGCCGGAGAGGCTAGCGGGAGAAGAGAGACCCAGTACTTC.